These 30 T cell receptor beta chains were all obtained from the same sample, sequenced in a study of vaccination effects on CD4 cells after COVID-19. Peptide-pool stimulation followed by sequencing identified expanded antigen-specific CD4+ clonotypes in the ViraFEST assay. Culture lasted around eleven days before CD4+ T cell isolation. It was two doses of either the BNT162b2 or mRNA-1273 vaccine that participants received. TCRdb keeps only in-frame clones here, not all; method: immunoSEQ multiplex PCR. The sample holds approximately 31,000 clones, 65% to 75% seen once. These receptors have no identified antigens. The sample in question was CD4+ T cells from PBMCs cultured with HCoV-229E spike peptides, obtained after COVID-19 vaccination. These receptors originate from a human donor who received a COVID-19 vaccine.

This clone was recorded a few times. J is TRBJ1-5 and V is TRBV4-2; no clear D. The V gene's germline CDR1 is LGHNA and CDR2 YNFKEQ. V was clipped by 0 bases and J by 4 bases, with 7 bases between them. The CDR3 contains 14 residues. CDR3 in DNA: TGTGCCAGCAGCCAAGATCGGCGGAATCAGCCCCAGCATTTT. Its translation is CASSQDRRNQPQHF.

The V and J genes are TRBV11-3 and TRBJ2-3; 14 nucleotides line up with TRBD2. V lost 5 bases and J lost 3; bases outside the gene matches: 4. CDR3 length equals 16 residues. Germline loops: CDR1 SGHNT, CDR2 YENEEA. The CDR3 sequence is CASSPGLAGGTDTQYF. CDR3 in DNA: TGTGCCAGCAGCCCAGGACTAGCGGGGGGAACAGATACGCAGTATTTT.

The chain couples TRBV14 to TRBJ1-2; 9 nucleotides line up with TRBD1. This CDR3 has 14 amino acids. The V gene end was trimmed by 3 bases and the J gene end by 5 bases; junction bases not matched to a gene: 4. Germline V gene sequence: CDR1 SGHDN, CDR2 FVKESK. CDR3 nucleotides: TGTGCCAGCAGCCAGACAGGGGGAGGTTATGGCTACACCTTC. Its protein is CASSQTGGGYGYTF.

This clone was counted a few times. This CDR3 reads CASSEDLATNYGYTF. CDR3 coding DNA: TGTGCCAGCAGTGAAGATTTGGCTACTAACTATGGCTACACCTTC. This chain links TRBV6-1 with TRBJ1-2; the D is unclear. From germline, CDR1 is MNHNS and CDR2 SASEGT. This CDR3 has 15 residues. Trimming removed 1 base from V and 0 bases from J, with 9 bases in between.

This clone was observed a single time. The rearrangement joins TRBV4-1 to TRBJ2-1, with D tentatively TRBD1 or TRBD2 (5 bases each). The CDR3 has 18 amino acids. The V end was cut by 1 base, the J end by 3 bases, with 19 bases between. Germline V lookup: CDR1 MGHRA, CDR2 YSYEKL. As DNA, the CDR3 is TGCGCCAGCAGCCAAGCCTCATTAGTAGGGGAGCACTACAATGAGCAGTTCTTC. Translating it yields CASSQASLVGEHYNEQFF.

V is TRBV5-1 and J is TRBJ1-2; D uncertain. Per the germline V gene, CDR1 is SGHRS and CDR2 is YFSETQ. The length of the CDR3 is 15 residues. V shed 0 bases and J shed 6 bases, with 15 bases lying between them. The CDR3 coding sequence is TGCGCCAGCAGCTTGGTGGTGGTCGGGCTGGATGGCTACACCTTC. As protein: CASSLVVVGLDGYTF.

This chain connects TRBV5-8 to TRBJ2-5, with 13 bases matching TRBD2. The CDR3 runs 15 residues. With 4 bases clipped from V and 4 bases from J, the junction kept 4 bases outside the gene matches. Germline V CDR1 and CDR2: SGHTS, YDEGEE. DNA of the CDR3: TGTGCCAGCAGCGGAGGACTAGCGGGGGTAGAGACCCAGTACTTC. Translation gives CASSGGLAGVETQYF.

The V and J genes are TRBV6-5 and TRBJ2-5; D is perhaps TRBD2 (6 bases). V was pared by 5 bases and J by 0 bases, with 10 bases between. Germline V lookup: CDR1 MNHEY, CDR2 SVGAGI. The CDR3 runs to 14 residues. The CDR3 DNA follows: TGTGCCAGCAGTCCACGGGGGTACCAAGAGACCCAGTACTTC. Its protein is CASSPRGYQETQYF.

The table lists this clone with a few counts. The chain employs TRBV7-9 and TRBJ1-1; D is undetermined. Germline CDR1 reads SEHNR; CDR2 reads FQNEAQ (reference sequence). V dropped 5 bases and J dropped 3 bases, with 19 bases sitting between them. The CDR3 contains 16 residues. CDR3 DNA: TGTGCCAGCAGCCTCCCTCGGACCGATCCCCACACTGAAGCTTTCTTT. Its translation: CASSLPRTDPHTEAFF.

The rearrangement links TRBV2 to TRBJ2-3; perhaps TRBD1 as D (6 bases). Between the trimmed V and J ends, which lost 7 bases and 2 bases, there was a span of 10 bases. Germline CDR1 and CDR2: SNHLY and FYNNEI. The CDR3 runs to 13 residues. CDR3 amino acids: CASKQGITDTQYF. CDR3 DNA sequence: TGTGCCAGCAAGCAGGGGATCACAGATACGCAGTATTTT.

This clone has more than one count but fewer than ten. J is TRBJ2-3 and V is TRBV21-1; TRBD1, the D gene given by the table, was not confirmed from the DNA. TRBV21-1 is a pseudogene. This CDR3 has 16 amino acids. The CDR3: CASSISTGVRGDTQYF. The CDR3 nucleotides read TGTGCCAGCAGCATAAGTACAGGGGTTAGGGGGGATACGCAGTATTTT.

The chain carries TRBV19 and TRBJ2-3; tentatively, D is TRBD2 (6 bases). The CDR3 contains 14 residues. The germline V gene encodes CDR1 LNHDA and CDR2 SQIVND (reference sequence). V lost 5 bases and J lost 3, with 12 bases in between. The CDR3 here is CASSERTITDTQYF. As DNA, the CDR3 is TGTGCCAGTAGTGAGCGGACTATAACAGATACGCAGTATTTT.

The V call is TRBV9, the J call TRBJ2-7, with D possibly TRBD1 on 5 matching bases. The CDR3 length is 15 residues. Germline CDR1 is SGDLS and CDR2 is YYNGEE. V lost 2 bases and J 5 bases, leaving 17 bases between the germline ends. The CDR3 nucleotides read TGTGCCAGCAGCGTGGGGCCAACTGGGGCCCACGAGCAGTACTTC. Translating it yields CASSVGPTGAHEQYF.

The chain is built from TRBV6-5 and TRBJ2-3; maybe TRBD1 (5 bases). CDR1 MNHEY and CDR2 SVGAGI come from the germline V gene. CDR3 length: 13 amino acids. The ends were cut back, 3 bases at V and 4 bases at J, with 8 bases in the middle. CDR3 sequence reads: CASSYIRADTQYF. The CDR3 DNA follows: TGTGCCAGCAGTTATATCAGGGCAGATACGCAGTATTTT.

This clone was counted a few times. The rearrangement joins TRBV11-2 to TRBJ1-5, with TRBD1 as a possible D gene (5 bases). Trimming cost V 0 bases and J 2 bases, with 17 bases left between them. The CDR3 has 18 residues. CDR1 SGHAT and CDR2 FQNNGV come from the germline V gene. The CDR3 DNA reads TGTGCCAGCAGCTTAGAATTAGGCTACAGGTGGGGCAATCAGCCCCAGCATTTT. It encodes CASSLELGYRWGNQPQHF.

In this sample, this clone turned up once. The gene calls are TRBV6-6 and TRBJ2-7; TRBD1 agrees at 11 bases. Germline V gene sequence: CDR1 MNHNY, CDR2 SVGAGI (reference sequence). The CDR3 contains 13 residues. V shed 11 bases and J 7 bases; nucleotides not matched to a gene: 10. In nucleotides, the CDR3 is TGTGCCGGGGCGGACAGGGGGCGCGGGGAGCAGTACTTC. Translation gives CAGADRGRGEQYF.

This clone came up a few times. V usage is TRBV5-1 and J usage is TRBJ1-1; the D is unclear. This CDR3 is built from 14 residues. Germline CDR1 is SGHRS and CDR2 is YFSETQ. V dropped 2 bases and J dropped 5 bases, with 13 bases sitting between them. CDR3 coding DNA: TGCGCCAGCAGCTTTTTAGGAGAACGAACTGAAGCTTTCTTT. This encodes CASSFLGERTEAFF.

The chain links TRBV5-5 to TRBJ2-2, with D perhaps matching TRBD1 (5 bases). V was pared by 2 bases and J by 3 bases, with 5 bases between. Germline assignment: CDR1 SGHKS and CDR2 YYEKEE (reference sequence). CDR3 size: 13 residues. CDR3 coding DNA: TGTGCCAGCAGCTTCAGGGACACCGGGGAGCTGTTTTTT. Translated: CASSFRDTGELFF.

The chain combines TRBV27 with TRBJ2-5; D may correspond to TRBD1 or TRBD2 (5 bases each). V lost 5 bases to trimming and J lost 6 bases, with 19 bases between them. CDR1 MNHEY and CDR2 SMNVEV come from the germline V gene (reference sequence). CDR3 length equals 15 residues. In DNA form, the CDR3 reads TGTGCCAGCAGTAGCCACGGGGCCGGGTTGAAGACCCAGTACTTC. Translating gives CASSSHGAGLKTQYF.

The chain recombines TRBV6-4 with TRBJ1-4; D uncertain. This CDR3 spans 10 amino acids. Trimming stripped 6 bases from V and 6 bases from J, with 2 bases between. The germline gives CDR1 MRHNA, CDR2 SNTAGT. The CDR3 loop reads CASRDEKLFF. In DNA form, the CDR3 reads TGTGCCAGCAGGGATGAAAAACTGTTTTTT.

This chain joins TRBV29-1 and TRBJ2-7; D uncertain. V gave up 3 bases and J gave up 2 bases, with 8 bases separating them. The CDR3 has 12 amino acids. Per germline, CDR1 SQVTM and CDR2 ANQGSEA. CDR3 protein: CSVEGSTYEQYF. Written as DNA, the CDR3 is TGCAGCGTTGAGGGCAGCACCTACGAGCAGTACTTC.

J is TRBJ2-3 and V is TRBV5-6; possibly TRBD1 for D (6 bases). Germline CDR1 is SGHDT and CDR2 is YYEEEE. V was trimmed by 1 base and J by 6 bases, leaving 12 bases between them. This CDR3 region has 14 residues. The CDR3 protein is CASSLFRGPDTQYF. The CDR3 nucleotides are TGTGCCAGCAGCTTGTTCAGGGGCCCCGATACGCAGTATTTT.

This chain connects TRBV7-9 to TRBJ2-1; TRBD2 aligns across 7 bases. The ends lost 5 bases at V and 2 bases at J; junction bases unmatched: 3. The CDR3 is made up of 14 amino acids. The germline V gene has CDR1 SEHNR and CDR2 FQNEAQ (reference sequence). The CDR3 region has the DNA TGTGCCAGCAGCACCAGCGGGACCTACAATGAGCAGTTCTTC. This sequence encodes CASSTSGTYNEQFF.

The CDR3 is CASSEFDYNSPLHF. CDR3 nucleotide sequence: TGTGCCAGTAGTGAGTTCGACTATAATTCACCCCTCCACTTT. The chain carries TRBV19 and TRBJ1-6, with unresolved D. The V end was cut by 5 bases, the J end by 3 bases, with 8 bases between. The CDR3 extends over 14 amino acids. Germline assignment: CDR1 LNHDA and CDR2 SQIVND (reference sequence).

V gene TRBV5-1 combines with J gene TRBJ1-2; no definite D call. The CDR3 is 14 amino acids. CDR1 is SGHRS and CDR2 is YFSETQ in the germline V gene. The V gene lost 0 bases and the J gene lost 7 bases, with 13 bases spanning the gap. The CDR3 loop reads CASSLEGDVSGYTF. The CDR3 nucleotides are TGCGCCAGCAGCTTGGAGGGCGATGTGAGTGGCTACACCTTC.

This chain connects TRBV19 to TRBJ1-3, with D possibly TRBD1 on 6 matching bases. Germline V CDR1 and CDR2: LNHDA, SQIVND (reference sequence). CDR3 size: 15 residues. V dropped 2 bases and J dropped 3 bases, with 11 bases sitting between them. CDR3 in amino acids: CASSIQGTRGNTIYF. The CDR3 nucleotides read TGTGCCAGTAGTATACAGGGGACGCGTGGAAACACCATATATTTT.

The chain carries TRBV3-1 (or the pseudogene TRBV3-2) and TRBJ1-5, with D unclear. Germline loops: CDR1 LGHDT, CDR2 YNNKEL (reference sequence). V lost 5 bases and J lost 5, with 10 bases in between. The length of the CDR3 is 13 residues. The CDR3 DNA follows: TGTGCCAGCAGCTTCACACTTTATCAGCCCCAGCATTTT. Protein: CASSFTLYQPQHF.

This chain uses TRBV27 with TRBJ2-3; D uncertain. V lost 6 bases and J 1 base, leaving 14 bases between the germline ends. The CDR3 covers 15 residues. The V gene's germline CDR1 is MNHEY and CDR2 SMNVEV (reference sequence). DNA of the CDR3: TGTGCCAGCAGGCCTATAGGGCGTGGCACAGATACGCAGTATTTT. Translation gives CASRPIGRGTDTQYF.

The chain links TRBV10-2 to TRBJ2-7; TRBD2 agrees at 7 bases. Trimming took 4 bases from V and 6 from J; bases not matched to a gene: 12. This CDR3 is built from 15 residues. CDR1 and CDR2 from the germline V gene are WSHSY and SAAADI. The CDR3 DNA reads TGCGCCAGCAGTGTTTTAGCGGGCTCGGGGCTCGAGCAGTACTTC. Protein product: CASSVLAGSGLEQYF.

This clone has just one count. This rearrangement joins TRBV2 to TRBJ1-2, with D maybe TRBD1 (5 bases). V lost 2 bases, J lost 6 bases, and 7 bases lay in between. Per germline, CDR1 SNHLY and CDR2 FYNNEI. CDR3 length equals 12 residues. In DNA, the CDR3 is TGTGCCAGCAGTGAACAGGGTGATGGCTACACCTTC. Translation: CASSEQGDGYTF.